This is a list of T cell receptor beta chains from one sample in a study of blood T cell repertoires in COVID-19. Sequencing used immunoSEQ multiplex PCR; TCRdb keeps in-frame clones, though not all of them. Among some 150,000 clones listed, over 80% were seen once. Sequencing was carried out using peripheral blood. All receptors come from an older woman who had recovered from COVID-19. The CDR3 runs from the conserved cysteine through the conserved F or W. The order of the fields is D gene, V gene, CDR3 protein. D genes are given only for firm matches.

D: TRBD1
V: TRBV28
CDR3: CASSAGGGELFF

D: TRBD2
V: TRBV5-1
CDR3: CASSFTTSGVQETQYF

D: TRBD1
V: TRBV4-1
CDR3: CASSPRWQGGYGYTF

D: -
V: TRBV6-1
CDR3: CASSEGDSELYGYTF

D: -
V: TRBV4-1
CDR3: CASSQRQNYGYTF

D: -
V: TRBV27
CDR3: CASRKDSAWDSNQPQHF

D: -
V: TRBV28
CDR3: CASSFFGGITNEKLFF

D: -
V: TRBV5-1
CDR3: CASSPGERGYTF

D: TRBD1
V: TRBV19
CDR3: CASRGTGSNYGYTF

D: -
V: TRBV12-3/TRBV12-4
CDR3: CASTPGWLETQYF

D: -
V: TRBV19
CDR3: CASSNSEWGDNTEAFF

D: -
V: TRBV5-4
CDR3: CASSLYTAAGGITDTQYF

D: -
V: TRBV7-9
CDR3: CASSLFSGGLHSTDTQYF

D: TRBD1
V: TRBV24-1
CDR3: CATSDPPGQGTDTQYF

D: -
V: TRBV11-2
CDR3: CASSLSGNTQYF

D: -
V: TRBV2
CDR3: CASSESGWRGYTF

D: -
V: TRBV27
CDR3: CASSLLGPQRGGSEQYF

D: TRBD1
V: TRBV28
CDR3: CASRGEGQGSYEQYF

D: TRBD2
V: TRBV28
CDR3: CASSLGTSGGVAYEQYF

D: -
V: TRBV6-5
CDR3: CATLKGKNTGELFF

D: -
V: TRBV9
CDR3: CASSVPTGNTEAFF

D: -
V: TRBV5-1
CDR3: CASSSGDGSGNTIYF

D: TRBD1
V: TRBV13
CDR3: CASRSEGTENTGELFF

D: -
V: TRBV28
CDR3: CASSLSAKNIQYF

D: -
V: TRBV20-1
CDR3: CSASEGVEQYF

D: -
V: TRBV6-1
CDR3: CASSEIGVLTDTQYF

D: -
V: TRBV5-1
CDR3: CASSFVDSSYEQYF

D: TRBD2
V: TRBV5-1
CDR3: CASSREGGLWETQYF

D: -
V: TRBV28
CDR3: CASSLQYEQYF

D: TRBD1
V: TRBV27
CDR3: CASRDRLNWNSPLHF

D: -
V: TRBV28
CDR3: CASSLRGLPEAFF